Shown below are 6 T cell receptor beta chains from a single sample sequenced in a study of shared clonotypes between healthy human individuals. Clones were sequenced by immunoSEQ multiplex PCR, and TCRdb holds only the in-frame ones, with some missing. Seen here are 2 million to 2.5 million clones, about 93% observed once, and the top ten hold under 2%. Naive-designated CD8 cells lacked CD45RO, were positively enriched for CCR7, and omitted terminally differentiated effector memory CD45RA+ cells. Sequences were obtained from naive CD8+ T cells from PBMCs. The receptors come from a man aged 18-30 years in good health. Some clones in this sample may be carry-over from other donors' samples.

CDR3 in amino acids: CATSPRQGETQYF. The CDR3 DNA reads TGTGCCACTTCCCCGAGACAGGGTGAGACCCAGTACTTC. This chain joins TRBV7-9 and TRBJ2-5, with TRBD1 matching 7 bases. The CDR3 is 13 amino acids. V dropped 10 bases and J dropped 5; count of bases not matched to a gene: 10. The germline V gene has CDR1 SEHNR and CDR2 FQNEAQ (reference sequence).

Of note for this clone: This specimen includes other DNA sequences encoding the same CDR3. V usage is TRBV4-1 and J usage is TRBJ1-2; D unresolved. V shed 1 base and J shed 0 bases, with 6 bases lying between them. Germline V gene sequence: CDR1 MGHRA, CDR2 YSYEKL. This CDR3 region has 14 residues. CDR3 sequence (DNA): TGCGCCAGCAGCCAAGTCGCAGCTAACTATGGCTACACCTTC. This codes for CASSQVAANYGYTF.

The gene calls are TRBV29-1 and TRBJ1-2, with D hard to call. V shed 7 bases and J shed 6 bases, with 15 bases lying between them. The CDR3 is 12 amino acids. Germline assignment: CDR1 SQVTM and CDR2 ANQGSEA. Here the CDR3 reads CSAPTEDDGYTF. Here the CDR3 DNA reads TGCAGCGCTCCGACGGAAGACGATGGCTACACCTTC.

The CDR3 reads CASSLGLGPQEQYF. The CDR3 coding sequence is TGTGCCAGCAGCTTGGGACTTGGGCCCCAGGAGCAGTACTTC. This chain connects TRBV5-4 to TRBJ2-7; D is uncertain. In germline, CDR1 is SGHNT, CDR2 YYREEE (reference sequence). With 0 bases removed from V and 7 bases from J, the gap between germline ends came to 14 bases. The CDR3 contains 14 residues.

The CDR3 spells CASSLSEGHEQYF. The CDR3 coding sequence is TGTGCCAGCAGCTTATCAGAGGGCCACGAGCAGTACTTC. The rearrangement joins TRBV7-8 to TRBJ2-7; perhaps TRBD2 as D (5 bases). Germline V CDR1 and CDR2: SGHVS, FQNEAQ. Trimming took 2 bases from V and 5 from J, leaving 10 bases between them. The length of the CDR3 is 13 residues. Full variable domain (rest looked up from reference TRBV7-8 and TRBJ2-7): GAGVSQSPRYKVAKRGQDVALRCDPISGHVSLFWYQQALGQGPEFLTYFQNEAQLDKSGLPSDRFFAERPEGSVSTLKIQRTQQEDSAVYLCASSLSEGHEQYFGPGTRLTVT.

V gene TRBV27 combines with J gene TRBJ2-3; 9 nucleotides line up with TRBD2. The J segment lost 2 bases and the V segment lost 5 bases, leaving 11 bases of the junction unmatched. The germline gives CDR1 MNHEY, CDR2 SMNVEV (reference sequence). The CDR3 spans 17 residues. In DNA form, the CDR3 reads TGTGCCAGCAGTCCCCTGGGAGCGGGGGGAATCACAGATACGCAGTATTTT. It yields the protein CASSPLGAGGITDTQYF.